Listed here are 14 T cell receptor beta chains from one sample, sequenced in a study of beta chain features in type 1 diabetes listed by TCRdb under 2018. The antigens for these receptors are not known. Overall study outcomes, separate from this receptor: Type 1 diabetes patients showed a moderate but significant shortening of TCRB CDR3 length in all four CD4+ subsets.

Library preparation used the immunoSEQ multiplex PCR assay. All of the isolated RNA was reverse transcribed with the High Capacity cDNA Reverse Transcription Kit, so expressed TCRB transcripts were sequenced. TCRdb stores this immuneACCESS table with in-frame sequences only. Part of the clones is absent; in the studies checked, under half of the shortfall reflects unresolved V genes, and no reason is known for the rest. This sample holds 600,000 to 700,000 clones; 9.5% to 15% were observed only once. The ten largest clonotypes hold more than 0.1% of the sample. Material: naive CD4+ T cells from blood. The cell subset or site tag for this specimen amounts to: true naive CD4+ T cells. All receptors come from a man younger than 40 with type 1 diabetes.

This clone was seen only a few times. J is TRBJ2-5 and V is TRBV7-2, with D unclear. This CDR3 is 12 amino acids long. Per the germline V gene, CDR1 is SGHTA and CDR2 is FQGNSA. V lost 2 bases and J lost 5, with 6 bases in between. The CDR3 sequence is CASSLREETQYF. Written as DNA, the CDR3 is TGTGCCAGCAGCTTACGAGAGGAGACCCAGTACTTC.

This clone came up a few times. V gene TRBV28 combines with J gene TRBJ1-1; no reliable D call. This CDR3 has 12 amino acids. Trimming removed 2 bases at V and 4 bases at J, with 5 bases between. Germline CDR1 reads MDHEN; CDR2 reads SYDVKM. The CDR3 DNA sequence: TGTGCCAGCAGTTTAGGCAGCACTGAAGCTTTCTTT. It translates to CASSLGSTEAFF.

This clone has more than one count but fewer than ten. This chain uses TRBV30 with TRBJ2-4; D is possibly TRBD2 (7 bases). Trimming took off 3 bases at V and 2 bases at J, with 29 bases between the two ends. The CDR3 runs to 20 residues. Germline V gene lookup returns CDR1 GTSNPN and CDR2 SVGIG (reference sequence). The CDR3: CAWSGSARGPMGRPKNIQYF. The CDR3 DNA is TGTGCCTGGAGCGGATCCGCGCGGGGGCCCATGGGGCGTCCCAAAAACATTCAGTACTTC.

The chain has TRBV30 and TRBJ2-7, with D hard to call. V lost 3 bases to trimming and J lost 3 bases, with 6 bases between them. Germline V gives CDR1 GTSNPN, CDR2 SVGIG (reference sequence). This CDR3 is built from 11 residues. This CDR3 is CAWSAHYEQYF. CDR3 nucleotide sequence: TGTGCCTGGAGCGCCCACTACGAGCAGTACTTC.

This sequence joins TRBV4-3 and TRBJ1-1; 7 positions match TRBD1. Germline assignment: CDR1 LGHNA and CDR2 YSLEER. V was clipped by 2 bases and J by 1 base; unmatched bases: 1. This CDR3 is built from 14 residues. CDR3 DNA sequence: TGCGCCAGCAGCCAAAGACAGGGGAACACTGAAGCTTTCTTT. It codes for CASSQRQGNTEAFF.

Note on this clone: A junction boundary mismatches the germline segment, possibly from a read error. This rearrangement joins TRBV6-5 to TRBJ2-1; TRBD2 matches at 10 bases. This CDR3 spans 16 amino acids. Looked up from germline, CDR1 is MNHEY and CDR2 is SVGAGI. As DNA, the CDR3 is TGTGCCAGCAGTTCCGCTAGCGGGGGCTCCTCCAATGAGCAGTTCTTC. Protein sequence: CASSSASGGSSNEQFF.

The rearrangement uses TRBV5-1 and TRBJ2-7, with TRBD1 matching over 7 bases. With 4 bases clipped from V and 2 bases from J, the junction kept 6 bases outside the gene matches. The CDR3 is 14 amino acids. CDR1 and CDR2 (germline): SGHRS, YFSETQ. CDR3 DNA: TGCGCCAGCAGCCCCCGGGACAGCACCTACGAGCAGTACTTC. It codes for CASSPRDSTYEQYF.

This clone was counted between two and nine times. The chain uses TRBV11-3 and TRBJ2-2; 8 positions match TRBD1. The CDR3 sequence is 14 residues long. CDR1 SGHNT and CDR2 YENEEA come from the germline V gene. The V segment lost 6 bases and the J segment 6 bases; nucleotides outside the gene matches: 6. CDR3 DNA: TGTGCCAGCAGGCCGCAGGGGGCCGCCGGGGAGCTGTTTTTT. This translates into CASRPQGAAGELFF.

The chain combines TRBV29-1 with TRBJ1-2; 8 bases match TRBD1. The CDR3 is made up of 13 amino acids. Germline CDR1 and CDR2: SQVTM and ANQGSEA. V shed 5 bases and J 1 base; nucleotides not matched to a gene: 3. The DNA of the CDR3 is TGCAGCGTTTCTGGACAGGGTAACTATGGCTACACCTTC. Its translation: CSVSGQGNYGYTF.

This clone occurred a few times. The V call is TRBV5-4, the J call TRBJ1-1; 7 bases fit TRBD1. The CDR3 is made up of 15 amino acids. Germline V gives CDR1 SGHNT, CDR2 YYREEE (reference sequence). Unmatched junction bases numbered 9, after V lost 4 bases and J lost 3 bases. CDR3: CASSPRTGVDTEAFF. The CDR3, as DNA: TGTGCCAGCAGCCCGCGGACAGGAGTCGACACTGAAGCTTTCTTT.

This clone was counted only a few times. The chain couples TRBV11-2 to TRBJ2-7; possibly TRBD1 for D (6 bases). The V end lost 5 bases, the J end lost 2 bases, and 16 bases lay between the germline ends. There are 15 residues in the CDR3. Per the germline V gene, CDR1 is SGHAT and CDR2 is FQNNGV. The CDR3 reads CASSRPGQGTYEQYF. CDR3 nucleotide sequence: TGTGCCAGCAGCCGTCCGGGACAAGGGACCTACGAGCAGTACTTC. The whole variable domain, filled in from reference TRBV11-2 and TRBJ2-7, reads EAGVAQSPRYKIIEKRQSVAFWCNPISGHATLYWYQQILGQGPKLLIQFQNNGVVDDSQLPKDRFSAERLKGVDSTLKIQPAKLEDSAVYLCASSRPGQGTYEQYFGPGTRLTVT.

The chain couples TRBV29-1 to TRBJ1-2, with 8 bases aligning to TRBD1. This CDR3 comprises 15 residues. Trimming at V came to 3 bases and at J to 5 bases, leaving 11 bases not matched to a gene. Germline loops: CDR1 SQVTM, CDR2 ANQGSEA. The CDR3 spells CSVDSGGMVDYGYTF. The CDR3 region has the DNA TGCAGCGTTGATTCAGGGGGCATGGTAGATTATGGCTACACCTTC. Drawing the rest from reference TRBV29-1 and TRBJ1-2, the complete variable domain is SAVISQKPSRDICQRGTSLTIQCQVDSQVTMMFWYRQQPGQSLTLIATANQGSEATYESGFVIDKFPISRPNLTFSTLTVSNMSPEDSSIYLCSVDSGGMVDYGYTFGSGTRLTVV.

V usage is TRBV27 and J usage is TRBJ2-7; D possibly uses TRBD1 or TRBD2 (5 bases each). The germline V gene has CDR1 MNHEY and CDR2 SMNVEV (reference sequence). Trimming removed 2 bases from V and 0 bases from J, with 20 bases in between. CDR3 length equals 18 residues. This CDR3 reads CASSLQGRLNPLSYEQYF. For the CDR3, the DNA is TGTGCCAGCAGTTTACAGGGACGCCTAAACCCACTCTCCTACGAGCAGTACTTC.

This clone has only a few counts. This sequence joins TRBV25-1 and TRBJ1-6; perhaps TRBD1 as D (5 bases). V was trimmed by 1 base and J by 5 bases, leaving 9 bases between them. The CDR3 extends over 15 amino acids. Germline CDR1 reads MGHDK; CDR2 reads SYGVNS. The CDR3 DNA sequence: TGTGCCAGCAGTGAATGGGGCAGAGATAATTCACCCCTCCACTTT. Translation gives CASSEWGRDNSPLHF. Full variable domain (remainder filled in from reference TRBV25-1 and TRBJ1-6): EADIYQTPRYLVIGTGKKITLECSQTMGHDKMYWYQQDPGMELHLIHYSYGVNSTEKGDLSSESTVSRIRTEHFPLTLESARPSHTSQYLCASSEWGRDNSPLHFGNGTRLTVT.